The entry that follows covers one T cell receptor (beta chain) sequence. Trimming stripped 0 bases from V and 14 bases from J, with 14 bases between. CDR1 LGHDT and CDR2 YNNKEL come from the germline V gene (reference sequence). The CDR3 length is 14 residues. Original processing methods: It was from reference gene primer amplification that nucleated cell counts were estimated. This table comes from immunoSEQ multiplex PCR, and its TCRdb copy is limited to in-frame clones, with some not included. From that table come the V and J calls and clone size; the DNA was used to work out D and trimming. Found here are 70,000 to 95,000 clones, about four fifths of them singletons; the top ten hold 21%. The entry originates in a study of blood T cell repertoires in COVID-19. Study-wide background: Samples representing acute and convalescent COVID-19 were sourced from the United States, Italy and Spain. Sources were T cells, B-cell-depleted T cells, or PBMCs; the material itself was cDNA or gDNA.

What was sequenced was peripheral blood. The V call is TRBV3-1 (or the pseudogene TRBV3-2), the J call TRBJ1-6; no firm D call. This receptor was taken from a human donor in a cohort sampled during active COVID-19. The CDR3 nucleotides read TGTGCCAGCAGCCAAGATCTTGCGGGAGGGACCCTCCACTTT. This encodes CASSQDLAGGTLHF.